This entry lists 14 T cell receptor beta chains sequenced from one sample in a study of T cells expressing NK-cell markers. No DNA is given; TCRdb re-called the 5' RACE reads and lists each CDR3 protein once. The table for this sample gives 150,000 to 170,000 distinct CDR3 sequences. Input material: blood T cells: a sorted CD56 or NKG2C T cell subset, CD4+ or CD8+ T cells, or bulk PBMC T cells (not recorded which). Receptors were obtained from a woman aged 45-65 years in good health.

This sequence joins TRBV27 and TRBJ1-2. The CDR3 length is 14 residues. Germline V gene data show CDR1 as MNHEY and CDR2 as SMNVEV (reference sequence). CDR3 amino acids: CASRPGSYNYGYTF.

The V and J genes are TRBV15 and TRBJ2-6; TCRdb names TRBD1, which stays unverified in the absence of DNA. The CDR3 is made up of 16 amino acids. Germline CDR1 LNHNV, CDR2 YYDKDF (reference sequence). CDR3 protein: CATSRGGGVGANVLTF.

The gene calls are TRBV27 and TRBJ2-6; no DNA is available, so the TRBD1 call from TCRdb remains unchecked. Germline V CDR1 and CDR2: MNHEY, SMNVEV (reference sequence). The CDR3 is 16 residues long. The CDR3 region is CASSPNDRVGANVLTF.

The J gene is TRBJ1-1, the V gene TRBV27. This CDR3 has 13 residues. The germline gives CDR1 MNHEY, CDR2 SMNVEV (reference sequence). The CDR3 protein is CASSLISGQEAFF.

The rearrangement joins TRBV7-8 to TRBJ2-2; TCRdb outputs TRBD1, but without DNA this stays unchecked. This CDR3 is 16 amino acids long. Germline values: CDR1 SGHVS, CDR2 FQNEAQ. The CDR3 here is CASSLGQGIYTGELFF.

This sequence joins TRBV6-2 or TRBV6-3 and TRBJ2-1; TCRdb returns TRBD1, unconfirmable since there is no DNA. From germline, CDR1 is MNHEY and CDR2 SVGEGT. This CDR3 region has 12 residues. This CDR3 is CASSYRLGGEFF.

The CDR3 loop reads CASRGTSWDTGELFF. V and J are TRBV6-1 and TRBJ2-2; TCRdb gives TRBD2 as the D gene, but with no DNA this cannot be confirmed. This CDR3 has 15 amino acids. Germline assignment: CDR1 MNHNS and CDR2 SASEGT.

V usage is TRBV6-2 or TRBV6-3 and J usage is TRBJ2-2; without DNA, the TCRdb call of TRBD1 cannot be checked. Germline V gene data show CDR1 as MNHEY and CDR2 as SVGEGT. The CDR3 has 14 residues. CDR3 sequence: CASGRGVNTGELFF.

The gene calls are TRBV27 and TRBJ2-5; there is no DNA to check the TCRdb D call of TRBD1. Germline loops: CDR1 MNHEY, CDR2 SMNVEV (reference sequence). The CDR3 totals 18 residues. The CDR3 reads CASRGADWTGEGNETQYF.

The V and J genes are TRBV5-1 and TRBJ2-7; there is no DNA to check the TCRdb D call of TRBD2. The germline V gene encodes CDR1 SGHRS and CDR2 YFSETQ. The CDR3 is 15 amino acids. The CDR3: CASSLGTSPPYEQYF. Full variable domain (outside the CDR3, taken from reference TRBV5-1 and TRBJ2-7): KAGVTQTPRYLIKTRGQQVTLSCSPISGHRSVSWYQQTPGQGLQFLFEYFSETQRNKGNFPGRFSGRQFSNSRSEMNVSTLELGDSALYLCASSLGTSPPYEQYFGPGTRLTVT.

The rearrangement links TRBV7-9 to TRBJ1-4; TCRdb designates TRBD1, a call that cannot be tested without DNA. There are 14 residues in the CDR3. The germline gives CDR1 SEHNR, CDR2 FQNEAQ (reference sequence). The CDR3 sequence: CASSGTGTNEKLFF.

The J gene is TRBJ2-1, the V gene TRBV12-3 or TRBV12-4; TCRdb calls TRBD1, which cannot be checked without DNA. The CDR3 covers 15 residues. CDR3 sequence: CASSLHRGVYNEQFF.

This chain links TRBV7-9 with TRBJ1-1; TCRdb outputs TRBD1, but without DNA this stays unchecked. CDR1 is SEHNR, CDR2 FQNEAQ, per germline (reference sequence). This CDR3 has 14 residues. The CDR3 here is CASSSRTGEAEAFF.

The rearrangement joins TRBV20-1 to TRBJ1-4. This CDR3 comprises 16 residues. Germline CDR1 and CDR2: DFQATT and SNEGSKA (reference sequence). The CDR3 region is CSARGRSGSTNEKLFF.